This T cell receptor beta chain was documented in a study of T cells after yellow fever vaccination. The CDR3 runs to 11 residues. CDR1 and CDR2 from the germline V gene are SGHDT and YYEEEE. V lost 7 bases, J lost 7 bases, and 3 bases stayed unmatched. This clonotype was detected a few times. TCRdb analysed the 5' RACE reads with MiXCR anew, one entry per CDR3 protein. In the table there are about 500,000 distinct CDR3 sequences, roughly a sixth of which are singletons. This clonotype originated in a man between 18 and 35 years old who received the YFV17D yellow fever vaccine. The sample was PBMCs, taken 5 days after the first yellow fever vaccination. The chain links TRBV5-6 to TRBJ1-2; 8 bases are shared with TRBD1. In nucleotides, the CDR3 is TGTGCCAGCGCACAGGGGGTTGGCTACACCTTC. Translating it yields CASAQGVGYTF.